The rows below give T cell receptor beta chains drawn from one sample of a study of glioma-infiltrating T cells after dendritic cell vaccination. TCRdb's table, derived via immunoSEQ multiplex PCR, lists solely in-frame clones and lacks some. The table shows about 100,000 clones, with roughly 83% occurring only once. Sequenced here: blood, sampled before dendritic cell vaccination. The receptors shown here come from a human donor with glioblastoma. Each CDR3 is given with its conserved first and last residue.

TRBJ2-3,TRBV18,14,CASSPPYRTDTQYF
TRBJ2-7,TRBV9,15,CASSVAPGSSYEQYF
TRBJ1-3,TRBV19,15,CASTPGGVQGNTIYF
TRBJ2-7,TRBV18,14,CASSPGQGAYEQYF
TRBJ2-7,TRBV7-3,14,CASSSGSRPYEQYF
TRBJ1-5,TRBV2,11,CASSAGRPQHF
TRBJ2-5,TRBV5-1,14,CASSSQGIEETQYF
TRBJ1-5,TRBV29-1,13,CSVGAGANQPQHF
TRBJ1-5,TRBV27,17,CASSLSAVPRMNQPQHF
TRBJ2-7,TRBV6-1,15,CASSEIAGSSYEQYF
TRBJ2-5,TRBV6-5,13,CASSFAGVETQYF
TRBJ2-3,TRBV9,17,CASSVGPSGGAIHTQYF
TRBJ2-3,TRBV11-2,13,CASSLGLTDTQYF
TRBJ1-1,TRBV11-1,14,CASSPWEGNTEAFF
TRBJ2-2,TRBV5-1,17,CASSRPGGGRNTGELFF
TRBJ2-1,TRBV19,14,CASSVGLAVREQFF
TRBJ2-1,TRBV5-1,15,CASSLSGIRNNEQFF
TRBJ2-2,TRBV11-1,16,CASSTGTGGYTGELFF
TRBJ1-4,TRBV7-9,15,CASSAGIAPNEKLFF
TRBJ2-7,TRBV5-6,13,CASNFGGPGEQYF
TRBJ2-6,TRBV5-1,15,CASSLTVSGANVLTF
TRBJ1-2,TRBV5-1,13,CASSSGQFAGYTF
TRBJ2-2,TRBV11-2,12,CASSFGGGELFF
TRBJ2-7,TRBV7-9,15,CASSNDRGEHGEQYF
TRBJ2-1,TRBV30,13,CAWNFPGLAGSFF
TRBJ2-3,TRBV6-1,13,CASTPRAQGGQYF
TRBJ1-2,TRBV28,14,CASSLVTGGDGYTF
TRBJ2-5,TRBV7-9,13,CASSLAGGETQYF
TRBJ2-7,TRBV21-1,14,CASRSGGLGYEQYF
TRBJ2-7,TRBV5-1,16,CASSPTSSFRFYEQYF
TRBJ2-3,TRBV29-1,14,CSVGNRGSTDTQYF
TRBJ2-2,TRBV5-1,15,CASSLAQTVPGELFF
TRBJ2-7,TRBV5-1,15,CASSLASGRTYEQYF
TRBJ2-3,TRBV15,12,CATSTRGDTQYF